This passage covers 6 T cell receptor beta chains from one sample sequenced in a study of vaccination effects on CD4 cells after COVID-19. These receptors' antigens are unknown. The data were produced by immunoSEQ multiplex PCR, yet TCRdb's version contains in-frame clones alone and is incomplete. Of roughly 23,000 clones in the sample, about three quarters are singletons; the top ten hold around 23%. Viral peptide pool expansion of antigen-specific CD4+ T cells preceded sequencing in the ViraFEST assay. Following 10 days of culture, CD4+ T cells were isolated. BNT162b2 vaccine or mRNA-1273 vaccine was given to participants in two doses. The specimen was CD4+ T cells from PBMCs cultured with HCoV-NL63 spike peptides, collected after COVID-19 vaccination. All receptors come from a human donor who received a COVID-19 vaccine.

V usage is TRBV18 and J usage is TRBJ2-7; D may match TRBD1 or TRBD2 (5 bases each). The CDR3 has 17 residues. Germline V lookup: CDR1 KGHSH, CDR2 LQKENI. V shed 0 bases and J shed 0 bases, with 15 bases lying between them. This chain's CDR3 is CASSPPGTRTLSYEQYF. The CDR3 nucleotides are TGTGCCAGCTCACCACCTGGGACCAGAACCCTCTCCTACGAGCAGTACTTC.

CDR3 nucleotide sequence: TGTGCCAGTAGTACGACGGGGAGGGGGCCCACCTACGAGCAGTACTTC. Translation: CASSTTGRGPTYEQYF. The chain employs TRBV19 and TRBJ2-7, with D perhaps given as TRBD1 or TRBD2 (7 bases each). V was cut by 4 bases and J by 2 bases, with 18 bases left in between. The CDR3 consists of 16 residues. CDR1 and CDR2 from the germline V gene are LNHDA and SQIVND (reference sequence). The full variable domain, its missing parts supplied by reference TRBV19 and TRBJ2-7, is DGGITQSPKYLFRKEGQNVTLSCEQNLNHDAMYWYRQDPGQGLRLIYYSQIVNDFQKGDIAEGYSVSREKKESFPLTVTSAQKNPTAFYLCASSTTGRGPTYEQYFGPGTRLTVT.

The V gene is TRBV27, the J gene TRBJ2-1, with TRBD2 identical over 8 bases. The length of the CDR3 is 16 residues. Germline V gene data show CDR1 as MNHEY and CDR2 as SMNVEV (reference sequence). The V gene end was trimmed by 0 bases and the J gene end by 4 bases; junction bases not matched to a gene: 5. CDR3: CASSLSSGRDYNEQFF. The CDR3 DNA reads TGTGCCAGCAGTTTATCATCCGGGAGGGATTACAATGAGCAGTTCTTC.

The V call is TRBV30, the J call TRBJ1-3, with D unresolved. Germline CDR1 reads GTSNPN; CDR2 reads SVGIG (reference sequence). The ends were cut back, 0 bases at V and 4 bases at J, with 4 bases in the middle. The CDR3 loop spans 12 amino acids. CDR3 residues: CAWSVYGNTIYF. CDR3 bases: TGTGCCTGGAGTGTCTACGGAAACACCATATATTTT.

The chain joins TRBV7-9 to TRBJ2-7; no clear D gene. The V end was cut by 1 base, the J end by 0 bases, with 16 bases between. Germline CDR1 reads SEHNR; CDR2 reads FQNEAQ (reference sequence). The CDR3 totals 17 residues. As DNA, the CDR3 is TGTGCCAGCAGCTTAGAGTTTGGCAGCAAGAGCTCCTACGAGCAGTACTTC. Protein: CASSLEFGSKSSYEQYF.

The rearrangement links TRBV6-5 to TRBJ2-2; D call uncertain. Germline CDR1 reads MNHEY; CDR2 reads SVGAGI. The V end lost 4 bases, the J end lost 6 bases, and 6 bases lay between the germline ends. CDR3 length: 12 residues. The CDR3 loop reads CASSFRAGELFF. In nucleotides, the CDR3 is TGTGCCAGCAGTTTTCGGGCCGGGGAGCTGTTTTTT.